Shown below are 15 T cell receptor beta chains from a single sample sequenced in a study of beta chain features in type 1 diabetes. All of the isolated RNA was reverse transcribed, so expressed TCRB transcripts were sequenced. Measured with immunoSEQ multiplex PCR; TCRdb has only the in-frame clones, and not every one. The sample carries fewer than 350,000 clones, roughly 8% recorded once. What was sequenced was central memory CD4+ T cells from blood. The receptor source for this set is a woman younger than 30 in good health.

As concerns this clone: This same CDR3 is encoded by further DNA sequences in the sample. The chain uses TRBV11-3 and TRBJ2-7; D call uncertain. Germline V lookup: CDR1 SGHNT, CDR2 YENEEA. There are 13 residues in the CDR3. The V end was cut by 2 bases, the J end by 3 bases, with 8 bases between. The CDR3 protein is CASSLRDNYEQYF. DNA of the CDR3: TGTGCCAGCAGCTTAAGGGATAACTACGAGCAGTACTTC.

CDR3 bases: TGTGCCAGCAGCGCCAACCCGACAGGAGGCACCGGGGAGCTGTTTTTT. Its translation is CASSANPTGGTGELFF. The chain recombines TRBV9 with TRBJ2-2; D possibly corresponds to TRBD1 (6 bases). The ends were cut back, 3 bases at V and 4 bases at J, with 16 bases in the middle. The CDR3 is made up of 16 amino acids. Germline V gene lookup returns CDR1 SGDLS and CDR2 YYNGEE.

The chain combines TRBV11-2 with TRBJ1-1; 7 bases match TRBD1. Germline-derived CDR1 and CDR2 are SGHAT and FQNNGV. This CDR3 spans 14 amino acids. V shed 3 bases, J shed 5 bases, and the junction held 6 bases outside the gene matches. The CDR3 nucleotides read TGTGCCAGCAGCTTGGACAGGTTGGGTACTGAAGCTTTCTTT. Its protein is CASSLDRLGTEAFF.

In this sample, this clone turned up a few times. The chain joins TRBV7-9 to TRBJ1-2, with D perhaps matching TRBD1 (6 bases). This CDR3 region has 13 residues. Trimming took off 5 bases at V and 7 bases at J, with 14 bases between the two ends. CDR1 and CDR2 from the germline V gene are SEHNR and FQNEAQ (reference sequence). The CDR3 DNA follows: TGTGCCAGCAGCCCGCGGGGGGGCGCTGGCTACACCTTC. It specifies CASSPRGGAGYTF.

The chain recombines TRBV7-2 with TRBJ1-1; 7 bases map to TRBD1. The CDR3 consists of 15 residues. The V gene end was trimmed by 7 bases and the J gene end by 0 bases; junction bases not matched to a gene: 8. Germline assignment: CDR1 SGHTA and CDR2 FQGNSA. CDR3 in DNA: TGTGCCAGCACGCGGACAGGTACCATGAACACTGAAGCTTTCTTT. This translates into CASTRTGTMNTEAFF.

The chain uses TRBV7-2 and TRBJ1-2, with D tentatively TRBD1 (6 bases). This CDR3 spans 14 amino acids. Germline lookup yields CDR1 SGHTA and CDR2 FQGNSA. V dropped 5 bases and J dropped 4 bases, with 14 bases sitting between them. The CDR3 sequence: CASSPLQGVYGYTF. The CDR3 bases are TGTGCCAGCAGCCCCTTACAGGGCGTCTATGGCTACACCTTC.

This clone was counted between two and nine times. CDR3 coding DNA: TGTGCCAGCAGCCCCGGATCTAGCTCCTACAATGAGCAGTTCTTC. This codes for CASSPGSSSYNEQFF. This chain links TRBV9 with TRBJ2-1; D is unresolved. V lost 4 bases and J 0 bases, leaving 11 bases between the germline ends. This CDR3 is built from 15 residues. The V gene's germline CDR1 is SGDLS and CDR2 YYNGEE.

The V call is TRBV11-2, the J call TRBJ2-1; 7 positions agree with TRBD1. This CDR3 has 16 residues. J gave up 5 bases and V 4 bases, and 11 bases lay outside the gene matches. In germline, CDR1 is SGHAT, CDR2 FQNNGV. The CDR3 protein is CASSSPKGGWNNEQFF. For the CDR3, the DNA is TGTGCCAGCAGCTCGCCTAAAGGGGGCTGGAACAATGAGCAGTTCTTC.

This clone was seen a handful of times. A much larger clone lies one base from this, so it may be a read error. The chain links TRBV6-5 to TRBJ2-2; possibly TRBD2 for D (5 bases). The CDR3 loop spans 12 amino acids. Per the germline V gene, CDR1 is MNHEY and CDR2 is SVGAGI. The CDR3 protein is CASSYSTGDLFF. Here the CDR3 DNA reads TGTGCCAGCAGTTACTCGACCGGGGATCTGTTTTTT.

This clone occurred a few times. This CDR3 is also generated by other DNA sequences in the sample. The chain uses TRBV5-1 and TRBJ1-1, with no clear D. V was shortened by 3 bases and J by 1 base, with 7 bases between the two germline ends. The V gene's germline CDR1 is SGHRS and CDR2 YFSETQ. There are 13 residues in the CDR3. The chain's CDR3 is CASSSTGNTEAFF. The DNA of the CDR3 is TGCGCCAGCAGCTCAACGGGGAACACTGAAGCTTTCTTT.

This chain joins TRBV7-2 and TRBJ2-7; 14 bases match TRBD2. V was clipped by 1 base and J by 12 bases; unmatched bases: 5. CDR1 and CDR2 (germline): SGHTA, FQGNSA. There are 14 residues in the CDR3. Written as DNA, the CDR3 is TGTGCCAGCAGCTTAGGACTAGCGGGAGGGCCGTGGTACTTC. It is translated as CASSLGLAGGPWYF.

Only a few counts were recorded for this clone. This chain uses TRBV28 with TRBJ2-7; 9 bases are shared with TRBD1. V was pared by 5 bases and J by 6 bases, with 8 bases of the junction left unmatched. The CDR3 loop spans 14 amino acids. Germline V gives CDR1 MDHEN, CDR2 SYDVKM. The CDR3 protein is CASSPRTGAREQYV. CDR3 sequence (DNA): TGTGCCAGCAGTCCGCGGACAGGGGCTCGCGAGCAGTACGTC.

This clone was seen a few times. The gene calls are TRBV4-1 and TRBJ1-2; D gene ambiguous. The CDR3 is 14 residues long. V shed 1 base and J shed 0 bases, with 6 bases lying between them. Germline CDR1 is MGHRA and CDR2 is YSYEKL. The DNA of the CDR3 is TGCGCCAGCAGCCAAGGGAGTACTAACTATGGCTACACCTTC. It is translated as CASSQGSTNYGYTF.

This clone was seen a few times. The V and J genes are TRBV7-2 and TRBJ2-7, with a tentative D call TRBD2 (6 bases). Per the germline V gene, CDR1 is SGHTA and CDR2 is FQGNSA. V lost 0 bases to trimming and J lost 3 bases, with 9 bases between them. The CDR3 has 14 residues. The CDR3 sequence is CASSLATGDYEQYF. The CDR3, as DNA: TGTGCCAGCAGCTTAGCTACGGGGGACTACGAGCAGTACTTC.

This clone appeared a few times. V gene TRBV7-2 combines with J gene TRBJ2-7; the match to TRBD2 covers 8 bases. The junction had 15 bases not matched to a gene; V was cut back by 5 bases and J by 6 bases. CDR1 and CDR2 (germline): SGHTA, FQGNSA. The CDR3 length is 16 residues. CDR3 residues: CASSTERLARKGEQYF. Written as DNA, the CDR3 is TGTGCCAGCAGCACGGAAAGACTAGCGAGAAAGGGCGAGCAGTACTTC.